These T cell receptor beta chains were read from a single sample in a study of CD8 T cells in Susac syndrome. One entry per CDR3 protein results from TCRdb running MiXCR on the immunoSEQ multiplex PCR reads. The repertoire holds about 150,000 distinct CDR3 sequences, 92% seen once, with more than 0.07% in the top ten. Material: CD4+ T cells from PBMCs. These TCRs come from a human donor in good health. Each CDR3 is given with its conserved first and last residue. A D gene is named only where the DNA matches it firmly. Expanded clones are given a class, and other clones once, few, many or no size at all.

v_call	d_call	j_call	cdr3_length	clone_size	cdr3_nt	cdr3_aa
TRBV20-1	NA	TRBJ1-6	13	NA	TGCAGTGCTAGAGACATTAGAAATTCACCCCTCCACTTT	CSARDIRNSPLHF
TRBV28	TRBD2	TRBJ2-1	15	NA	TGTGCCAGCAGTGAAGAGCGGGAGTGGGGCAATGAGCAGTTCTTC	CASSEEREWGNEQFF
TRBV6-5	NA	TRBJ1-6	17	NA	TGTGCCAGCAGTTACTCCATCCCCGGCTCCTATAATTCACCCCTCCACTTT	CASSYSIPGSYNSPLHF
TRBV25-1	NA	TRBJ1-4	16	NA	TGTGCCAGCAGTGGCTTCCCACAGGCTCTGAATGAAAAACTGTTTTTT	CASSGFPQALNEKLFF
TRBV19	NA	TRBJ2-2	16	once	TGTGCCAGTACCCCAATAGGAGGCAGGGGATCCGGGGAGCTGTTTTTT	CASTPIGGRGSGELFF
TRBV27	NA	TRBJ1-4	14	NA	TGTGCCAGCCAGAGAGGGGGTACTAATGAAAAACTGTTTTTT	CASQRGGTNEKLFF
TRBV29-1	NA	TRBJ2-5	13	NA	TGCAGCGAATTGAACGGGGGAGAGGAGACCCAGTACTTC	CSELNGGEETQYF
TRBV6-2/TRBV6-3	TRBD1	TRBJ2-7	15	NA	TGTGCCAGCAGCACCCAGTGGACAGGGTCGAACGAGCAGTACTTC	CASSTQWTGSNEQYF
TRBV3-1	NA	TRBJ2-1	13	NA	TGTGCCAGCAGCCAAGAGCGGTCCCATGAGCAGTTCTTC	CASSQERSHEQFF
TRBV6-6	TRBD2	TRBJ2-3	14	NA	TGTGCCATACAGACTAGCGGGAGCACAGATACGCAGTATTTT	CAIQTSGSTDTQYF
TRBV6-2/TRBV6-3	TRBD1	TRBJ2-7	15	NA	TGTGCCAGCAGCTTTTCGAGGGGGCGCTCCTACGAGCAGTACTTC	CASSFSRGRSYEQYF
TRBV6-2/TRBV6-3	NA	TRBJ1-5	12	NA	TGTGCCAGCAGCCACCCGGGTCAGCCCCAGCATTTT	CASSHPGQPQHF
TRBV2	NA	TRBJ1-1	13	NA	TGTGCCAGCAGTGAAGGGACCGCCAGAGAAGCTTTCTTT	CASSEGTAREAFF
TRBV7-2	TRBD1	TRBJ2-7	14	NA	TGTGCCAGCAGCCCTGACAGGGGAACAGGCGAGCAGTACTTC	CASSPDRGTGEQYF
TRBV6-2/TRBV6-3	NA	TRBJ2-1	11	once	TGTGCCAGCAGTGACGGATATGAGCAGTTCTTC	CASSDGYEQFF
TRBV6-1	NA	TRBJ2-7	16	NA	TGTGCCAGCAGTGAAGGGATACAGGACGTTTCCTACGAGCAGTACTTC	CASSEGIQDVSYEQYF
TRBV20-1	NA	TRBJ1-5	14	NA	TGCAGTGCGCTGACAGGTAACAGCAATCAGCCCCAGCATTTT	CSALTGNSNQPQHF
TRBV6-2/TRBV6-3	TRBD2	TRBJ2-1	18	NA	TGTGCCAGCAGTTACCTCCGGACTAGCGGGGGGACGTACAATGAGCAGTTCTTC	CASSYLRTSGGTYNEQFF
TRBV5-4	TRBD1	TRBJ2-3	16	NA	TGTGCCAGCAGCTTGAGGCCAGGGGGCGACACAGATACGCAGTATTTT	CASSLRPGGDTDTQYF
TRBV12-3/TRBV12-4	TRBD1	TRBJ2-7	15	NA	TGTGCCAGCAGTCCCCGGGGACAGGGTATCTCCGAGCAGTACTTC	CASSPRGQGISEQYF
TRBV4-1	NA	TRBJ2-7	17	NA	TGCGCCAGCAGCCAAGTCCACGGCACAGGGATAGGCTACGAGCAGTACTTC	CASSQVHGTGIGYEQYF
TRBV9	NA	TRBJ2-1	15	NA	TGTGCCAGCAGCGTAGACGGGGGCTCCTACAATGAGCAGTTCTTC	CASSVDGGSYNEQFF
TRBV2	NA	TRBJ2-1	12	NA	TGTGCCAGCAGCCCCGGATCGGAGGGGCAGTTCTTC	CASSPGSEGQFF
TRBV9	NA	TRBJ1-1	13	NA	TGTGCCAGCAGCGTAGCCCAGAACACTGAAGCTTTCTTT	CASSVAQNTEAFF
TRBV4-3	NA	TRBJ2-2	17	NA	TGCGCCAGCAGCCAATTCCGCACAGGAACGAACACCGGGGAGCTGTTTTTT	CASSQFRTGTNTGELFF
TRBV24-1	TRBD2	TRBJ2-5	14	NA	TGTGCCACCAGTGATGCGTCTAGCGGGGAGACCCAGTACTTC	CATSDASSGETQYF
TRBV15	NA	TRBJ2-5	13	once	TGTGCCACCAGCAGAGAGGCCACAGAGACCCAGTACTTC	CATSREATETQYF
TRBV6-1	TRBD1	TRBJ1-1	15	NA	TGTGCCAGCAGTGACCCCGTCCAGGGGGGTACTGAAGCTTTCTTT	CASSDPVQGGTEAFF
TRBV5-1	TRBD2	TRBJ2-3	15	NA	TGCGCCAGCAGCTTGGACGGGGGGGCTTTAGATACGCAGTATTTT	CASSLDGGALDTQYF